The 20 T cell receptor beta chains presented below share a single source sample, sequenced in a study of T cell responses to AZD1222 COVID-19 vaccine (dated by TCRdb to the early 2020s). Interpreted using the paper, the time point label stands for: baseline before first vaccination. Library preparation used the immunoSEQ multiplex PCR assay. The source is immuneACCESS, and TCRdb retained only in-frame sequences with V and J called. Part of the clones is not carried over; for the studies checked, unresolved V genes explain less than half of this, and the remainder is unexplained. The sample table records around 52,000 clones; about 86% of these occur just once. The ten top clones hold roughly 17% of the sample. This specimen was peripheral blood, taken on day 0 of AZD1222 vaccination. The receptors here all came from an adult in good health.

This clone was seen a few times. The chain joins TRBV4-2 to TRBJ2-3; 9 bases match TRBD2. After removal of 0 bases from V and 4 bases from J, the junction contained 2 bases not matched to a gene. CDR3 length: 15 residues. From germline, CDR1 is LGHNA and CDR2 YNFKEQ. The CDR3 coding sequence is TGTGCCAGCAGCCAAGACAGCGGGAGGTCAGATACGCAGTATTTT. Protein product: CASSQDSGRSDTQYF.

The gene calls are TRBV2 and TRBJ1-1; 9 positions agree with TRBD1. The CDR3 has 16 residues. Germline-derived CDR1 and CDR2 are SNHLY and FYNNEI. V gave up 6 bases and J gave up 1 base; unmatched junction bases: 9. The CDR3 sequence is CASSPRTGVGNTEAFF. The CDR3, as DNA: TGTGCCAGCAGCCCTCGGACAGGGGTCGGGAACACTGAAGCTTTCTTT.

This clone was recorded only once. The rearrangement joins TRBV28 to TRBJ2-2; 7 nucleotides match TRBD2. V shed 7 bases, J shed 0 bases, and the junction held 5 bases outside the gene matches. The CDR3 has 15 amino acids. Germline-derived CDR1 and CDR2 are MDHEN and SYDVKM. The CDR3: CASKRGRANTGELFF. In nucleotides, the CDR3 is TGTGCCAGCAAGCGAGGGAGGGCGAACACCGGGGAGCTGTTTTTT.

This chain uses TRBV24-1 with TRBJ2-5, with D possibly matching TRBD1 (5 bases). The CDR3 contains 13 residues. The germline V gene has CDR1 KGHDR and CDR2 SFDVKD. V was cut by 5 bases and J by 2 bases, with 8 bases left in between. The CDR3 loop is CATSGRAQETQYF. CDR3 in DNA: TGTGCCACCAGTGGCAGGGCACAAGAGACCCAGTACTTC.

V and J are TRBV3-1 (or the pseudogene TRBV3-2) and TRBJ1-1; maybe TRBD1 (5 bases). The CDR3 contains 14 residues. Germline values: CDR1 LGHDT, CDR2 YNNKEL (reference sequence). Trimming shortened V by 4 bases and J by 10 bases, and 19 bases separated the two germline ends. Written as DNA, the CDR3 is TGTGCCAGCAGCCCAGAGGGGTTTTCTCAGGGAGCTTTCTTT. Translation gives CASSPEGFSQGAFF.

Only one count was recorded for this clone. The chain employs TRBV11-3 and TRBJ2-3; tentative D call: TRBD2 (6 bases). The germline CDR1 and CDR2 sequences are SGHNT and YENEEA. Trimming left V 4 bases short and J 9 bases short, with 17 bases between. The CDR3 has 14 amino acids. This CDR3 reads CASSSGVAGPTQYF. CDR3 coding DNA: TGTGCCAGCAGCTCCGGTGTGGCGGGACCCACGCAGTATTTT.

The chain is built from TRBV7-2 and TRBJ2-2; a weak D match, TRBD1 (6 bases). The length of the CDR3 is 15 residues. With 3 bases removed from V and 0 bases from J, the gap between germline ends came to 8 bases. From germline, CDR1 is SGHTA and CDR2 FQGNSA. DNA of the CDR3: TGTGCCAGCAGCTTGACAGGATCGAACACCGGGGAGCTGTTTTTT. As protein: CASSLTGSNTGELFF.

The chain is built from TRBV5-4 and TRBJ2-2; a weak D match, TRBD1 (5 bases). Germline V gene sequence: CDR1 SGHNT, CDR2 YYREEE (reference sequence). This CDR3 has 16 residues. Trimming removed 2 bases from V and 0 bases from J, with 11 bases in between. The CDR3 is CASSLETGTNTGELFF. CDR3 nucleotides: TGTGCCAGCAGCTTAGAAACAGGAACGAACACCGGGGAGCTGTTTTTT.

This chain uses TRBV7-3 with TRBJ1-1; D unclear. The CDR3 contains 14 residues. Germline V lookup: CDR1 SGHTA, CDR2 FQGTGA. V shed 5 bases and J shed 2 bases, with 12 bases lying between them. CDR3: CASSPGRGNTEAFF. The CDR3 DNA is TGTGCCAGCAGCCCCGGACGGGGAAACACTGAAGCTTTCTTT. Looking up the rest from reference TRBV7-3 and TRBJ1-1 gives the full variable domain: GAGVSQTPSNKVTEKGKYVELRCDPISGHTALYWYRQSLGQGPEFLIYFQGTGAADDSGLPNDRFFAVRPEGSVSTLKIQRTERGDSAVYLCASSPGRGNTEAFFGQGTRLTVV.

The genes are TRBV7-9 and TRBJ1-1; TRBD1 aligns across 11 bases. The CDR3 is made up of 16 amino acids. CDR1 is SEHNR, CDR2 FQNEAQ, per germline (reference sequence). V shed 3 bases and J 5 bases; nucleotides not matched to a gene: 8. CDR3 nucleotide sequence: TGTGCCAGCAGCTTCCTCCGGGACAGGGGGTCAACTGAAGCTTTCTTT. Translating gives CASSFLRDRGSTEAFF.

The rearrangement links TRBV10-3 to TRBJ2-7, with D possibly being TRBD1 or TRBD2 (5 bases each). Germline V gives CDR1 ENHRY, CDR2 SYGVKD. The ends were cut back, 0 bases at V and 4 bases at J, with 16 bases in the middle. The CDR3 is 16 amino acids. The CDR3, as DNA: TGTGCCATCAGTGAGTCTATGAGGGGCGAAGTGTACGAGCAGTACTTC. Translation: CAISESMRGEVYEQYF.

The V call is TRBV28, the J call TRBJ2-7; 12 bases map to TRBD2. The V gene's germline CDR1 is MDHEN and CDR2 SYDVKM. The V and J ends lost 2 bases and 5 bases, in that order; junction bases with no gene match: 13. The CDR3 runs to 18 residues. CDR3 DNA sequence: TGTGCCAGCAGTTTAATCTCCCCTACTAGCGGGAGGAAGGACGAGCAGTACTTC. Amino acids: CASSLISPTSGRKDEQYF.

Details on this clone: Other DNA sequences from this sample encode an identical CDR3 as well. CDR3 nucleotides: TGTGCCTGGAGCATCTTGGAGAACACTGAAGCTTTCTTT. It translates to CAWSILENTEAFF. The chain employs TRBV30 and TRBJ1-1; D ambiguous. The CDR3 consists of 13 residues. Germline V CDR1 and CDR2: GTSNPN, SVGIG (reference sequence). V was trimmed by 3 bases and J by 1 base, leaving 9 bases between them.

The table lists this clone with a count of one. The rearrangement uses TRBV27 and TRBJ1-1; tentatively, D is TRBD1 (6 bases). In germline, CDR1 is MNHEY, CDR2 SMNVEV (reference sequence). The CDR3 spans 14 residues. Between the trimmed V and J ends, which lost 7 bases and 5 bases, there was a span of 17 bases. The CDR3 sequence is CASNPLGGTTEAFF. The CDR3 coding sequence is TGTGCCAGCAACCCTCTAGGGGGGACGACTGAAGCTTTCTTT.

CDR3 sequence reads: CASSLGTGDSGNTIYF. As DNA, the CDR3 is TGTGCCAGCAGTTTGGGGACAGGGGACTCTGGAAACACCATATATTTT. V usage is TRBV28 and J usage is TRBJ1-3, with TRBD1 identical over 10 bases. The CDR3 has 16 amino acids. CDR1 and CDR2 (germline): MDHEN, SYDVKM. The junction had 2 bases not matched to a gene; V was cut back by 3 bases and J by 0 bases. Looking up the rest from reference TRBV28 and TRBJ1-3 gives the full variable domain: DVKVTQSSRYLVKRTGEKVFLECVQDMDHENMFWYRQDPGLGLRLIYFSYDVKMKEKGDIPEGYSVSREKKERFSLILESASTNQTSMYLCASSLGTGDSGNTIYFGEGSWLTVV.

The sample holds one count of this clone. This rearrangement joins TRBV29-1 to TRBJ2-5; maybe TRBD2 (7 bases). The germline V gene has CDR1 SQVTM and CDR2 ANQGSEA. Trimming shortened V by 6 bases and J by 5 bases, and 16 bases separated the two germline ends. CDR3 length: 13 residues. The CDR3 coding sequence is TGCAGCGTGTCACGGGGGGCGGTGGAGACCCAGTACTTC. Protein sequence: CSVSRGAVETQYF.

V and J are TRBV10-3 and TRBJ1-5; a weak D match, TRBD1 (6 bases). From germline, CDR1 is ENHRY and CDR2 SYGVKD. CDR3 length: 13 residues. V shed 6 bases and J shed 5 bases, with 11 bases lying between them. Written as DNA, the CDR3 is TGTGCCATCAGACAGGGCTACGATCAGCCCCAGCATTTT. Translation: CAIRQGYDQPQHF.

This clone was seen only once. The chain uses TRBV6-5 and TRBJ1-5, with unresolved D. V lost 7 bases and J 6 bases, leaving 16 bases between the germline ends. This CDR3 contains 14 residues. CDR1 and CDR2 (germline): MNHEY, SVGAGI. CDR3 sequence: CASKVTRGPQPQHF. The CDR3, as DNA: TGTGCCAGCAAAGTCACCCGTGGGCCTCAGCCCCAGCATTTT.

The chain combines TRBV4-1 with TRBJ1-5, with D tentatively TRBD1 (5 bases). The germline V gene encodes CDR1 MGHRA and CDR2 YSYEKL. Trimming pared 0 bases from V and 7 bases from J, leaving 10 bases between. The CDR3 is made up of 14 amino acids. CDR3 protein: CASSQDRAGQPQHF. In DNA form, the CDR3 reads TGCGCCAGCAGCCAAGACAGGGCGGGCCAGCCCCAGCATTTT.

The J gene is TRBJ2-1, the V gene TRBV13; D is perhaps TRBD1 (5 bases). Trimming stripped 1 base from V and 14 bases from J, with 12 bases between. This CDR3 spans 12 amino acids. Germline V lookup: CDR1 PRHDT, CDR2 FYEKMQ (reference sequence). This chain's CDR3 is CASSLDGIGEFF. The CDR3 region has the DNA TGTGCCAGCAGCTTAGATGGGATAGGGGAGTTCTTC.